The 24 T cell receptor beta chains below come from one sample, sequenced in a study of technical replicates of blood from several donors. Sequencing was performed with immunoSEQ multiplex PCR; in TCRdb, only in-frame clones are kept and a portion is missing. Here the sample spans almost 85,000 clones, roughly 97% being singletons. Sequences were obtained from T cells isolated from PBMCs. These receptors all come from a human donor in good health.

This clone occurred once. The chain employs TRBV19 and TRBJ2-7; tentatively, D is TRBD1 (6 bases). The CDR3 spans 15 residues. The germline V gene encodes CDR1 LNHDA and CDR2 SQIVND (reference sequence). The V end was cut by 5 bases, the J end by 0 bases, with 14 bases between. This chain's CDR3 is CASSRDRSGSYEQYF. In DNA form, the CDR3 reads TGTGCCAGTAGTCGAGACAGGTCGGGCTCCTACGAGCAGTACTTC.

This chain uses TRBV11-3 with TRBJ2-3; 14 nucleotides align to TRBD2. J lost 0 bases, V lost 4 bases, and 6 bases had no gene match. Germline V CDR1 and CDR2: SGHNT, YENEEA. The CDR3 has 18 amino acids. The CDR3 DNA reads TGTGCCAGCAGCTCCGGACTAGCGGGGGGCCCGAGCACAGATACGCAGTATTTT. It translates to CASSSGLAGGPSTDTQYF.

The chain uses TRBV18 and TRBJ1-5, with TRBD1 matching over 10 bases. J gave up 3 bases and V 6 bases, and 14 bases lay outside the gene matches. The germline CDR1 and CDR2 sequences are KGHSH and LQKENI. This CDR3 region has 18 residues. The CDR3 nucleotides read TGTGCCAGCTCCCGTTATAGTGCCGGGACAGGGGACAATCAGCCCCAGCATTTT. Its protein is CASSRYSAGTGDNQPQHF. Full variable domain (outside the CDR3, taken from reference TRBV18 and TRBJ1-5): NAGVMQNPRHLVRRRGQEARLRCSPMKGHSHVYWYRQLPEEGLKFMVYLQKENIIDESGMPKERFSAEFPKEGPSILRIQQVVRGDSAAYFCASSRYSAGTGDNQPQHFGDGTRLSIL.

This chain joins TRBV4-1 and TRBJ1-3, with 9 bases identical to TRBD1. Germline V lookup: CDR1 MGHRA, CDR2 YSYEKL. The CDR3 has 15 residues. J was trimmed by 2 bases and V by 5 bases; bases with no gene match: 4. The CDR3 spells CASSGQGTAGNTIYF. DNA for the CDR3: TGCGCCAGCAGCGGACAGGGGACTGCTGGAAACACCATATATTTT.

The V call is TRBV6-1, the J call TRBJ1-1; 10 nucleotides match TRBD1. The CDR3 has 15 residues. The J segment lost 6 bases and the V segment lost 5 bases, leaving 9 bases of the junction unmatched. Germline lookup yields CDR1 MNHNS and CDR2 SASEGT. CDR3 DNA sequence: TGTGCCAGCAGTACACGGGACAGGGGATCCGCTGAAGCTTTCTTT. It codes for CASSTRDRGSAEAFF.

CDR3 sequence: CSVGRANNEQFF. CDR3 coding DNA: TGCAGCGTTGGGCGGGCCAACAATGAGCAGTTCTTC. This sequence joins TRBV29-1 and TRBJ2-1, with a possible D match to TRBD2 (5 bases). CDR1 is SQVTM and CDR2 is ANQGSEA in the germline V gene. The length of the CDR3 is 12 residues. V shed 4 bases and J shed 5 bases, with 9 bases lying between them.

The chain recombines TRBV5-1 with TRBJ2-5, with D maybe TRBD2 (6 bases). Germline values: CDR1 SGHRS, CDR2 YFSETQ. The CDR3 consists of 17 residues. Trimming left V 0 bases short and J 5 bases short, with 20 bases between. CDR3 loop: CASSLGLSGLGRETQYF. DNA of the CDR3: TGCGCCAGCAGCTTGGGTTTGAGCGGCCTAGGGAGGGAGACCCAGTACTTC.

On this clone itself: One junction end does not reproduce the germline sequence, and a read error may be involved. The CDR3 here is CASTPGLANTGELFF. The CDR3 region has the DNA TGTGCCAGTACACCCGGACTAGCGAATACCGGGGAGCTGTTTTTT. The chain is built from TRBV19 and TRBJ2-2; 9 bases are a match to TRBD2. This CDR3 spans 15 amino acids. CDR1 LNHDA and CDR2 SQIVND come from the germline V gene (reference sequence).

The chain uses TRBV10-3 and TRBJ1-1, with TRBD1 matching over 8 bases. Germline V gives CDR1 ENHRY, CDR2 SYGVKD. The CDR3 is 16 residues long. V trimming: 1 base; J trimming: 6 bases; junction bases outside the gene matches: 10. The CDR3 spells CAISELSGGRRAEAFF. CDR3 DNA: TGTGCCATCAGTGAGTTGTCAGGGGGCCGAAGGGCTGAAGCTTTCTTT.

This chain links TRBV9 with TRBJ1-1; unclear D gene. The germline V gene encodes CDR1 SGDLS and CDR2 YYNGEE. The V end lost 5 bases, the J end lost 8 bases, and 19 bases lay between the germline ends. CDR3 length equals 14 residues. CDR3 nucleotides: TGTGCCAGCAGGAAAATAGCGTCGGACCCAGAAGCTTTCTTT. This sequence encodes CASRKIASDPEAFF.

The rearrangement links TRBV19 to TRBJ2-7; 8 bases fit TRBD1. This CDR3 is built from 16 residues. Germline values: CDR1 LNHDA, CDR2 SQIVND (reference sequence). V shed 0 bases, J shed 1 base, and the junction held 5 bases outside the gene matches. The chain's CDR3 is CASSIDTGTGSYEQYF. CDR3 sequence (DNA): TGTGCCAGTAGTATAGACACCGGGACAGGTTCCTACGAGCAGTACTTC.

The chain has TRBV5-1 and TRBJ1-2, with TRBD1 identical over 9 bases. V shed 1 base, J shed 6 bases, and the junction held 4 bases outside the gene matches. The germline V gene has CDR1 SGHRS and CDR2 YFSETQ. CDR3 length: 14 residues. The CDR3 DNA reads TGCGCCAGCAGCTTGAACAGGGGGCGAAATGGCTACACCTTC. Translating gives CASSLNRGRNGYTF. Supplemented by reference TRBV5-1 and TRBJ1-2, the full variable domain reads KAGVTQTPRYLIKTRGQQVTLSCSPISGHRSVSWYQQTPGQGLQFLFEYFSETQRNKGNFPGRFSGRQFSNSRSEMNVSTLELGDSALYLCASSLNRGRNGYTFGSGTRLTVV.

This clone is a singleton in its sample. The V gene is TRBV30, the J gene TRBJ2-5, with D perhaps matching TRBD2 (6 bases). Germline V gene sequence: CDR1 GTSNPN, CDR2 SVGIG (reference sequence). The CDR3 covers 13 residues. V was shortened by 2 bases and J by 1 base, with 8 bases between the two germline ends. CDR3 region: CAWSLGGQETQYF. The DNA for the CDR3 is TGTGCCTGGAGTCTCGGGGGCCAAGAGACCCAGTACTTC.

This sequence joins TRBV2 and TRBJ1-6; 9 bases agree with TRBD1. This CDR3 region has 13 residues. From germline, CDR1 is SNHLY and CDR2 FYNNEI. Trimming removed 3 bases from V and 17 bases from J; junction bases left unmatched: 8. As DNA, the CDR3 is TGTGCCAGCAGTGACCGGGACAGGGTGAAGTTCCACTTT. It encodes CASSDRDRVKFHF.

V usage is TRBV4-1 and J usage is TRBJ2-1; 14 bases fit TRBD2. Germline V gives CDR1 MGHRA, CDR2 YSYEKL. Trimming cost V 0 bases and J 1 base; bases outside gene matches: 5. The CDR3 spans 19 residues. CDR3 DNA sequence: TGCGCCAGCAGCCAAGACGAGACTAGCGGGGGGGTATCCTACAATGAGCAGTTCTTC. Its protein is CASSQDETSGGVSYNEQFF.

This chain uses TRBV28 with TRBJ1-5; 11 nucleotides match TRBD1. The junction had 8 bases not matched to a gene; V was cut back by 3 bases and J by 7 bases. CDR1 and CDR2 (germline): MDHEN, SYDVKM. The CDR3 covers 16 residues. The CDR3 DNA reads TGTGCCAGCAGTTTCCCGGACAGGGGGCTCGGGCAGCCCCAGCATTTT. This codes for CASSFPDRGLGQPQHF.

J is TRBJ1-1 and V is TRBV5-4; no definite D call. In germline, CDR1 is SGHNT, CDR2 YYREEE (reference sequence). This CDR3 spans 13 amino acids. Trimming stripped 0 bases from V and 3 bases from J, with 6 bases between. CDR3 nucleotides: TGTGCCAGCAGCTTGGCTACGGACACTGAAGCTTTCTTT. This gives the protein CASSLATDTEAFF.

V and J are TRBV15 and TRBJ2-5, with TRBD1 matching over 8 bases. This CDR3 comprises 12 residues. V lost 0 bases, J lost 13 bases, and 4 bases stayed unmatched. Germline CDR1 LNHNV, CDR2 YYDKDF (reference sequence). CDR3 loop: CATSRDEDRVYF. CDR3 DNA: TGTGCCACCAGCAGAGATGAGGACAGGGTGTACTTC.

V gene TRBV5-1 combines with J gene TRBJ2-7; 9 bases are a match to TRBD1. Germline V lookup: CDR1 SGHRS, CDR2 YFSETQ. The CDR3 contains 17 residues. Unmatched junction bases numbered 13, after V lost 1 base and J lost 5 bases. CDR3 in amino acids: CASSLRALGTGFDEQYF. CDR3 in DNA: TGCGCCAGCAGCTTGCGGGCACTCGGGACAGGGTTCGACGAGCAGTACTTC.

This chain links TRBV6-6 with TRBJ1-1, with D maybe TRBD1 (5 bases). The CDR3 extends over 15 amino acids. CDR1 is MNHNY and CDR2 is SVGAGI in the germline V gene (reference sequence). Trimming took off 0 bases at V and 4 bases at J, with 12 bases between the two ends. The CDR3 DNA follows: TGTGCCAGCAGTTACTCTTCGGGGGTCAGCACTGAAGCTTTCTTT. This translates into CASSYSSGVSTEAFF.

This chain joins TRBV28 and TRBJ1-1; D unclear. Looked up from germline, CDR1 is MDHEN and CDR2 is SYDVKM. The CDR3 loop spans 12 amino acids. V was pared by 5 bases and J by 2 bases, with 6 bases between. CDR3 loop: CASSVANTEAFF. DNA of the CDR3: TGTGCCAGCAGTGTGGCCAACACTGAAGCTTTCTTT.

The chain uses TRBV28 and TRBJ2-3, with a weak D call TRBD2 (7 bases). CDR3 length equals 13 residues. CDR1 is MDHEN and CDR2 is SYDVKM in the germline V gene. The germline V and J ends were trimmed by 5 bases and 11 bases, with 17 bases remaining between them. CDR3 in DNA: TGTGCCAGCAGTCCGAGGGGGGGGCGAAAGCAGTATTTT. Its translation is CASSPRGGRKQYF. Full variable domain (remainder filled in from reference TRBV28 and TRBJ2-3): DVKVTQSSRYLVKRTGEKVFLECVQDMDHENMFWYRQDPGLGLRLIYFSYDVKMKEKGDIPEGYSVSREKKERFSLILESASTNQTSMYLCASSPRGGRKQYFGPGTRLTVL.

This sequence joins TRBV10-3 and TRBJ2-2; 9 bases map to TRBD1. This CDR3 is built from 15 residues. CDR1 ENHRY and CDR2 SYGVKD come from the germline V gene. The ends lost 6 bases at V and 4 bases at J; junction bases unmatched: 6. The CDR3 region is CAIRPQGAATGELFF. The CDR3, as DNA: TGTGCCATCAGGCCACAGGGGGCGGCCACCGGGGAGCTGTTTTTT.

V usage is TRBV7-9 and J usage is TRBJ1-1; weak D call: TRBD1 (6 bases). Germline-derived CDR1 and CDR2 are SEHNR and FQNEAQ (reference sequence). Trimming stripped 10 bases from V and 8 bases from J, with 14 bases between. There are 11 residues in the CDR3. Here the CDR3 DNA reads TGTGCCACAAACCAGGGGCGAGAAGCTTTCTTT. It codes for CATNQGREAFF. The full variable domain, rest sourced from reference TRBV7-9 and TRBJ1-1, is DTGVSQNPRHKITKRGQNVTFRCDPISEHNRLYWYRQTLGQGPEFLTYFQNEAQLEKSRLLSDRFSAERPKGSFSTLEIQRTEQGDSAMYLCATNQGREAFFGQGTRLTVV.